Presented here are 29 T cell receptor beta chains from one specimen sequenced in a study of cytomegalovirus exposure and HLA in healthy donors. The primer mix had 60 Vbeta and 13 Jbeta primers. Libraries were prepared by immunoSEQ multiplex PCR; TCRdb keeps only in-frame clonotypes and omits some of them. The repertoire includes approximately 290,000 clones, approximately 80% of them detected once, and 0.3% sits in the top ten. The material sequenced was PBMCs. The receptors derive from a girl under 10 years old in good health and CMV-seronegative.

The chain couples TRBV29-1 to TRBJ1-2; tentatively, D is TRBD1 (6 bases). The CDR3 spans 17 residues. Deletions cut 1 base from V and 4 bases from J, with 22 bases between. Germline CDR1 is SQVTM and CDR2 is ANQGSEA. The CDR3 DNA reads TGCAGCGTTGAAGGTGTAGGTGGGGATGACAGGTTCTATGGCTACACCTTC. Translation gives CSVEGVGGDDRFYGYTF.

Only a few counts were recorded for this clone. The rearrangement uses TRBV28 and TRBJ1-6; maybe TRBD1 (5 bases). Germline loops: CDR1 MDHEN, CDR2 SYDVKM. The CDR3 spans 16 residues. V gave up 1 base and J gave up 13 bases, with 20 bases separating them. In DNA form, the CDR3 reads TGTGCCAGCAGTTTATTTCAGGGATCCGGACCGTTGCCCCTCCACTTT. Residues: CASSLFQGSGPLPLHF.

The rearrangement joins TRBV29-1 to TRBJ2-1; D unresolved. The CDR3 consists of 13 residues. Germline CDR1 reads SQVTM; CDR2 reads ANQGSEA. Deletions cut 4 bases from V and 5 bases from J, with 12 bases between. The DNA for the CDR3 is TGCAGCGTTGTGGCGGAGATAAACAATGAGCAGTTCTTC. Protein sequence: CSVVAEINNEQFF.

The V call is TRBV6-5, the J call TRBJ2-7; 10 positions match TRBD1. The ends lost 10 bases at V and 3 bases at J; junction bases unmatched: 9. The CDR3 covers 14 residues. Germline CDR1 reads MNHEY; CDR2 reads SVGAGI. CDR3 in DNA: TGTGCCACCCGACAGGGGGCAATACTCTACGAGCAGTACTTC. Amino acid sequence: CATRQGAILYEQYF.

V and J are TRBV7-8 and TRBJ2-1; a possible D gene is TRBD1 (6 bases). Trimming removed 2 bases from V and 14 bases from J, with 13 bases in between. This CDR3 contains 12 residues. The V gene's germline CDR1 is SGHVS and CDR2 FQNEAQ. For the CDR3, the DNA is TGTGCCAGCAGCTTAACAGGGTCGATGGAGTTCTTC. It codes for CASSLTGSMEFF.

This clone came up a few times. The chain combines TRBV2 with TRBJ1-2; a possible D gene is TRBD1 (6 bases). The germline V and J ends were trimmed by 4 bases and 8 bases, with 14 bases remaining between them. Per germline, CDR1 SNHLY and CDR2 FYNNEI. The length of the CDR3 is 13 residues. CDR3 sequence (DNA): TGTGCCAGCAGTGGGGGACCAGGGGTCGGCTACACCTTC. Translating gives CASSGGPGVGYTF. Full variable domain (missing parts from reference TRBV2 and TRBJ1-2): EPEVTQTPSHQVTQMGQEVILRCVPISNHLYFYWYRQILGQKVEFLVSFYNNEISEKSEIFDDQFSVERPDGSNFTLKIRSTKLEDSAMYFCASSGGPGVGYTFGSGTRLTVV.

A word on this clone: A read error may produce the germline difference seen at one junction end. The CDR3 spells CASSLTGGIPETQYF. The CDR3 nucleotides are TGTGCCAGCAGCCTAACCGGGGGGATCCCGGAGACCCAGTACTTC. The chain uses TRBV7-3 and TRBJ2-5; 7 bases line up with TRBD2. Germline CDR1 reads SGHTA; CDR2 reads FQGTGA. This CDR3 region has 15 residues. Drawing the rest from reference TRBV7-3 and TRBJ2-5, the complete variable domain is GAGVSQTPSNKVTEKGKYVELRCDPISGHTALYWYRQSLGQGPEFLIYFQGTGAADDSGLPNDRFFAVRPEGSVSTLKIQRTERGDSAVYLCASSLTGGIPETQYFGPGTRLLVL.

The rearrangement uses TRBV10-3 and TRBJ2-1; D might be TRBD2 (6 bases). Per germline, CDR1 ENHRY and CDR2 SYGVKD. V was clipped by 4 bases and J by 4 bases, with 11 bases between them. The CDR3 covers 14 residues. CDR3 amino acids: CAISGLEEYNEQFF. Written as DNA, the CDR3 is TGTGCCATCAGTGGACTAGAAGAGTACAATGAGCAGTTCTTC.

The V gene is TRBV20-1, the J gene TRBJ2-3; D is unresolved. Trimming stripped 5 bases from V and 3 bases from J, with 3 bases between. Germline V lookup: CDR1 DFQATT, CDR2 SNEGSKA (reference sequence). CDR3 length: 10 amino acids. CDR3 residues: CSARTDTQYF. CDR3 DNA: TGCAGTGCTCGGACAGATACGCAGTATTTT.

The rearrangement joins TRBV27 to TRBJ2-3; 7 positions match TRBD2. V shed 3 bases and J 0 bases; nucleotides not matched to a gene: 6. Germline V gene sequence: CDR1 MNHEY, CDR2 SMNVEV (reference sequence). The CDR3 is 16 amino acids. The CDR3 coding sequence is TGTGCCAGCAGTTTCCGACTAGCCGCTAGCACAGATACGCAGTATTTT. It codes for CASSFRLAASTDTQYF.

This clone was detected a few times. The rearrangement links TRBV19 to TRBJ2-7; 7 bases are shared with TRBD1. Germline V gene sequence: CDR1 LNHDA, CDR2 SQIVND (reference sequence). The CDR3 is made up of 15 amino acids. V dropped 4 bases and J dropped 8; count of bases not matched to a gene: 14. In DNA, the CDR3 is TGTGCCAGTAGTACCCCGGGACAGCCCATCGTGCAGCAGTACTTC. It specifies CASSTPGQPIVQQYF.

This chain joins TRBV11-2 and TRBJ2-7, with D possibly being TRBD2 (6 bases). Germline V lookup: CDR1 SGHAT, CDR2 FQNNGV. The CDR3 is 14 residues long. V shed 1 base and J shed 3 bases, with 10 bases lying between them. The CDR3 nucleotides read TGTGCCAGCAGCTTAGGGCCGGGGGACTACGAGCAGTACTTC. This codes for CASSLGPGDYEQYF.

The chain couples TRBV7-9 to TRBJ2-7; the D gene is possibly TRBD1 (6 bases). The V and J ends lost 7 bases and 3 bases respectively, with 22 bases between them. There are 16 residues in the CDR3. Germline V gene lookup returns CDR1 SEHNR and CDR2 FQNEAQ (reference sequence). The CDR3 reads CASKLRTPGAYYEQYF. The CDR3 DNA reads as TGTGCCAGCAAACTAAGGACCCCAGGGGCGTACTACGAGCAGTACTTC.

V is TRBV5-1 and J is TRBJ2-7; perhaps TRBD1 as D (6 bases). Germline CDR1 SGHRS, CDR2 YFSETQ. Trimming removed 7 bases at V and 0 bases at J, with 14 bases between. The CDR3 runs 14 residues. In nucleotides, the CDR3 is TGCGCCAGCGGCGCGCAGGGGATCTCCTACGAGCAGTACTTC. Protein product: CASGAQGISYEQYF.

The rearrangement uses TRBV5-4 and TRBJ2-3; D is undetermined. This CDR3 has 14 amino acids. Germline values: CDR1 SGHNT, CDR2 YYREEE (reference sequence). V lost 3 bases to trimming and J lost 3 bases, with 11 bases between them. CDR3: CASSSDLWTDTQYF. The CDR3 DNA follows: TGTGCCAGCAGCTCAGATTTATGGACAGATACGCAGTATTTT.

CDR3 sequence: CASSPSQGDSTDTQYF. The CDR3 DNA is TGTGCCAGCAGCCCCTCCCAGGGGGATAGCACAGATACGCAGTATTTT. V and J are TRBV27 and TRBJ2-3; 7 nucleotides align to TRBD1. The CDR3 runs to 16 residues. Germline CDR1 is MNHEY and CDR2 is SMNVEV (reference sequence). Trimming cost V 6 bases and J 0 bases; bases outside gene matches: 9.

The chain carries TRBV6-5 and TRBJ2-1, with 7 bases matching TRBD1. This CDR3 region has 15 residues. The trim removed 6 bases at V and 3 bases at J, leaving 8 bases unmatched. Germline V CDR1 and CDR2: MNHEY, SVGAGI. The CDR3 bases are TGTGCCAGCAGACGCCTCGACAGGGACTACAATGAGCAGTTCTTC. It yields the protein CASRRLDRDYNEQFF.

This chain links TRBV2 with TRBJ1-5, with 7 bases matching TRBD1. The V gene's germline CDR1 is SNHLY and CDR2 FYNNEI. This CDR3 comprises 15 residues. With 4 bases clipped from V and 3 bases from J, the junction kept 6 bases outside the gene matches. The CDR3 reads CASSGPGGNNQPQHF. DNA for the CDR3: TGTGCCAGCAGTGGCCCAGGGGGTAACAATCAGCCCCAGCATTTT.

The CDR3 DNA is TGTGCCAGCAGTTTAACCCACCGGACAGTCTACGAGCAGTACTTC. Translated, it gives CASSLTHRTVYEQYF. The rearrangement links TRBV28 to TRBJ2-7; a weak D match, TRBD1 (6 bases). This CDR3 has 15 residues. CDR1 and CDR2 (germline): MDHEN, SYDVKM. Trimming took off 2 bases at V and 3 bases at J, with 14 bases between the two ends.

The V and J genes are TRBV5-4 and TRBJ1-2; D is perhaps TRBD1 (6 bases). Trimming removed 1 base at V and 2 bases at J, with 9 bases between. CDR3 size: 14 residues. Per germline, CDR1 SGHNT and CDR2 YYREEE (reference sequence). The CDR3 is CASSLIQGNYGYTF. As DNA, the CDR3 is TGTGCCAGCAGCTTGATTCAGGGGAACTATGGCTACACCTTC.

This clone was counted once. The genes are TRBV11-1 and TRBJ2-5, with TRBD1 matching over 9 bases. V lost 3 bases, J lost 5 bases, and 13 bases stayed unmatched. The CDR3 sequence is 17 residues long. CDR1 is SGHAT and CDR2 is FQDESV in the germline V gene (reference sequence). CDR3 sequence (DNA): TGTGCCAGCAGCTTGTACAGGGGGCTAAGAACGGAGGAGACCCAGTACTTC. It is translated as CASSLYRGLRTEETQYF.

The V call is TRBV20-1, the J call TRBJ1-1; D gene uncertain. V lost 3 bases and J lost 5, with 7 bases in between. This CDR3 spans 11 amino acids. Per the germline V gene, CDR1 is DFQATT and CDR2 is SNEGSKA (reference sequence). The CDR3 DNA follows: TGCAGTGCTAGTGGCGGGACTGAAGCTTTCTTT. Encoded protein: CSASGGTEAFF.

This rearrangement joins TRBV9 to TRBJ1-1; possibly TRBD1 for D (6 bases). Trimming removed 1 base from V and 6 bases from J, with 16 bases in between. The germline CDR1 and CDR2 sequences are SGDLS and YYNGEE. The CDR3 has 15 amino acids. CDR3 coding DNA: TGTGCCAGCAGCGTATCTGACAGGCCTACGGCTGAAGCTTTCTTT. It specifies CASSVSDRPTAEAFF.

The chain is built from TRBV4-1 and TRBJ2-1, with 7 bases identical to TRBD1. The length of the CDR3 is 16 residues. Germline values: CDR1 MGHRA, CDR2 YSYEKL. V lost 0 bases to trimming and J lost 2 bases; unmatched junction nucleotides: 4. This CDR3 reads CASSQEVTGTYNEQFF. CDR3 bases: TGCGCCAGCAGCCAAGAAGTGACAGGGACCTACAATGAGCAGTTCTTC.

The chain employs TRBV7-6 and TRBJ2-7, with a possible D match to TRBD2 (6 bases). The germline V gene has CDR1 SGHVS and CDR2 FNYEAQ. The V end lost 3 bases, the J end lost 5 bases, and 11 bases lay between the germline ends. CDR3 length: 13 residues. The DNA for the CDR3 is TGTGCCAGCAGCTTGGGGCCGGGGGACGAGCAGTACTTC. As protein: CASSLGPGDEQYF.

The J gene is TRBJ2-3, the V gene TRBV29-1, with 7 bases matching TRBD2. The V and J ends lost 1 base and 3 bases, in that order; junction bases with no gene match: 7. Germline V gives CDR1 SQVTM, CDR2 ANQGSEA. The CDR3 has 15 residues. Written as DNA, the CDR3 is TGCAGCGTTGAAGCGAGAGCGGGAAGGACAGATACGCAGTATTTT. Residues: CSVEARAGRTDTQYF.

V usage is TRBV7-3 and J usage is TRBJ1-1, with 7 positions matching TRBD1. The CDR3 covers 16 residues. Trimming took 1 base from V and 0 from J; bases not matched to a gene: 5. Germline CDR1 is SGHTA and CDR2 is FQGTGA. CDR3 sequence reads: CASSLNGDRMNTEAFF. In DNA, the CDR3 is TGTGCCAGCAGCTTAAACGGGGACAGAATGAACACTGAAGCTTTCTTT.

V usage is TRBV6-5 and J usage is TRBJ1-1; no reliable D call. Germline values: CDR1 MNHEY, CDR2 SVGAGI. This CDR3 spans 14 amino acids. Trimming cost V 2 bases and J 5 bases, with 12 bases left between them. DNA for the CDR3: TGTGCCAGCAGTTACGCCGGTATTCGGACTGAAGCTTTCTTT. Translated, it gives CASSYAGIRTEAFF.

About this clone: At the DNA level, this CDR3 is encoded by other sequences in the same sample as well. The chain is built from TRBV9 and TRBJ2-7; weak D call: TRBD1 (5 bases). From germline, CDR1 is SGDLS and CDR2 YYNGEE. V shed 0 bases and J shed 2 bases, with 9 bases lying between them. The CDR3 contains 14 residues. This chain's CDR3 is CASSVGDRTYEQYF. CDR3 coding DNA: TGTGCCAGCAGCGTAGGAGACAGAACCTACGAGCAGTACTTC.